This T cell receptor beta chain came from a study of shared clonotypes between healthy human individuals. About the research overall: Aged between 18 and 49, the donors were a couple of women and three men. Notes on the study in general: Around 5% of naive CD4 clonotypes were common to a handful of donors.

Points on this clone: Antigen: not known.

Generated by immunoSEQ multiplex PCR, the TCRdb table keeps only in-frame clones and is missing some. The top ten hold 24% of the sample, which has about 700,000 clones, around 92% seen once. Naive CD8 cells were CD45RO-negative, positively selected for CCR7, excluding terminally differentiated effector memory CD45RA+ cells. This CDR3 has 14 residues. Germline values: CDR1 SEHNR, CDR2 FQNEAQ (reference sequence). The V gene lost 5 bases and the J gene lost 4 bases, with 12 bases spanning the gap. The sequence derives from a man aged 30 to 45 in good health. This chain joins TRBV7-9 and TRBJ1-3; TRBD1 might be the D (5 bases). The sample was naive CD8+ T cells sorted from blood. CDR3: CASSETASGNTIYF. The CDR3 DNA sequence: TGTGCCAGCAGCGAGACAGCGAGCGGAAACACCATATATTTT.